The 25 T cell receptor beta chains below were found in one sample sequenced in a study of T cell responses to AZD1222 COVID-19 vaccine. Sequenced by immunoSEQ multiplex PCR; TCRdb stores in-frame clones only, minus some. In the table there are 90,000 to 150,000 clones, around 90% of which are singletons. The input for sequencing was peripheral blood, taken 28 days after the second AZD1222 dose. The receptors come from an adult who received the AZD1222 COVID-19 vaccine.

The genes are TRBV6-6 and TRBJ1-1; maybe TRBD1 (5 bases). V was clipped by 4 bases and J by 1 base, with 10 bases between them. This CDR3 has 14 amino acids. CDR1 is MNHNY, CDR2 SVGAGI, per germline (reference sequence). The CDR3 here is CASSLGRENTEAFF. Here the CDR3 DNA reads TGTGCCAGCAGTTTGGGACGGGAGAACACTGAAGCTTTCTTT.

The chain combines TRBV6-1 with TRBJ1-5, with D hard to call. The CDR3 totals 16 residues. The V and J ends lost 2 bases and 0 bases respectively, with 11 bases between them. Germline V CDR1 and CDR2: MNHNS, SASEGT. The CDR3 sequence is CASSEHHGSSNQPQHF. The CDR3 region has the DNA TGTGCCAGCAGTGAACACCACGGCTCTAGCAATCAGCCCCAGCATTTT.

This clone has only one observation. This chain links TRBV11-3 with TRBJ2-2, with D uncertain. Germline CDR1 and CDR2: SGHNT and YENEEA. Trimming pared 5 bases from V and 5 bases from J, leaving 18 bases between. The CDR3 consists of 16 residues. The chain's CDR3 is CASSPYPRDFTGELFF. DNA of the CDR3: TGTGCCAGCAGCCCCTATCCTCGAGATTTTACCGGGGAGCTGTTTTTT.

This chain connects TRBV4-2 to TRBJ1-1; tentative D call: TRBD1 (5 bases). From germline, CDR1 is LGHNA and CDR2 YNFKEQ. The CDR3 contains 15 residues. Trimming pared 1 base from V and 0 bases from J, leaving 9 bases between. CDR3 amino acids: CASSQGGRMNTEAFF. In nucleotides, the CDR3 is TGTGCCAGCAGCCAAGGGGGCAGAATGAACACTGAAGCTTTCTTT.

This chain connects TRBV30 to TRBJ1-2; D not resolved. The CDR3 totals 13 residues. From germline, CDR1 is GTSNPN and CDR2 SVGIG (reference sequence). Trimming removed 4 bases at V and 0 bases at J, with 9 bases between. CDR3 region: CAWTLVPNYGYTF. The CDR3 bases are TGTGCCTGGACGTTGGTCCCTAACTATGGCTACACCTTC.

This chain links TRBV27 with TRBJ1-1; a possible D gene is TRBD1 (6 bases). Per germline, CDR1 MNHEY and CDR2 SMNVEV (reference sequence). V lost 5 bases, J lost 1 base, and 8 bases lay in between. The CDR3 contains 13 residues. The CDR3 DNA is TGTGCCAGCAGTCAGACAGGGAACACTGAAGCTTTCTTT. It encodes CASSQTGNTEAFF.

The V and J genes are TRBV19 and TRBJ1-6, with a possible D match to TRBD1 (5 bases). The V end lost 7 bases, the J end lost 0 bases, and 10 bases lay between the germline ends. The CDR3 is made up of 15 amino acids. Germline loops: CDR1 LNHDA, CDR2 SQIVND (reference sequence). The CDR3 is CASMGVVSYNSPLHF. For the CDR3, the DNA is TGTGCCAGTATGGGGGTGGTCTCCTATAATTCACCCCTCCACTTT.

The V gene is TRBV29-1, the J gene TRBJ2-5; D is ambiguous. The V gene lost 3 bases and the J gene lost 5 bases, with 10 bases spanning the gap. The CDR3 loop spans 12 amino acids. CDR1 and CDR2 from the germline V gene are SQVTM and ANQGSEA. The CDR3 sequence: CSVDDPWETQYF. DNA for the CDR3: TGCAGCGTTGACGACCCATGGGAGACCCAGTACTTC.

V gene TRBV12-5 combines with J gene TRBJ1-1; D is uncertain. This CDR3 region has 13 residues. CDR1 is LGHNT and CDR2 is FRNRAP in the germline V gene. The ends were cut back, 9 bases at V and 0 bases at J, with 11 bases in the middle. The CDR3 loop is CASAPAMNTEAFF. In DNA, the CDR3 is TGTGCTAGCGCCCCGGCCATGAACACTGAAGCTTTCTTT.

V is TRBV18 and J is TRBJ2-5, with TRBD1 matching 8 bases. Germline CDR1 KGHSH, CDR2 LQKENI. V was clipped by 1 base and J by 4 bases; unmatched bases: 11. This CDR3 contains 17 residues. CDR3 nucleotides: TGTGCCAGCTCACCACGACTTGGACAGGGAAGTGTAGAGACCCAGTACTTC. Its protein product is CASSPRLGQGSVETQYF.

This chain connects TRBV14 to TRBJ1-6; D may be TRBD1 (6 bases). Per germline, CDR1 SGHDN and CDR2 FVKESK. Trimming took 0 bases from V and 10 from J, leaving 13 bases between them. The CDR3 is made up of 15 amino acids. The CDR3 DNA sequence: TGTGCCAGCAGCCAAGATTTGCAGGGGAGGTCACCCCTCCACTTT. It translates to CASSQDLQGRSPLHF.

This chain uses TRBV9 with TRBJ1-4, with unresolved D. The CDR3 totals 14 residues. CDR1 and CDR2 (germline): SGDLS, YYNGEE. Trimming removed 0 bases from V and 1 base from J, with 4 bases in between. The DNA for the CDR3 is TGTGCCAGCAGCGTAGGAGGAACTAATGAAAAACTGTTTTTT. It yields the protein CASSVGGTNEKLFF.

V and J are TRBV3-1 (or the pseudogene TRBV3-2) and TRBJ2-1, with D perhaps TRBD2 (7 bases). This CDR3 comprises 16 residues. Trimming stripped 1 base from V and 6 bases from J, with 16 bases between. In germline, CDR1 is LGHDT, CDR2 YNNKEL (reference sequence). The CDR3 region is CASSQVHGGLFNEQFF. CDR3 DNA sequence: TGTGCCAGCAGCCAAGTGCACGGGGGGCTATTCAATGAGCAGTTCTTC.

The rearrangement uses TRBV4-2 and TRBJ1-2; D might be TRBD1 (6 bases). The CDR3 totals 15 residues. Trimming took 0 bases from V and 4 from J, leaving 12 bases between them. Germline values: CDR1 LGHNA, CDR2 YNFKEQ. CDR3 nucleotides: TGTGCCAGCAGCCAAGATGGGGGGCCAGGCTATGGCTACACCTTC. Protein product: CASSQDGGPGYGYTF.

This chain's CDR3 is CASSYSITLGELFF. CDR3 sequence (DNA): TGTGCCAGCAGTTACTCGATAACCCTCGGGGAGCTGTTTTTT. V and J are TRBV6-6 and TRBJ2-2, with D unclear. This CDR3 is built from 14 residues. Germline CDR1 and CDR2: MNHNY and SVGAGI (reference sequence). V lost 0 bases to trimming and J lost 7 bases, with 9 bases between them.

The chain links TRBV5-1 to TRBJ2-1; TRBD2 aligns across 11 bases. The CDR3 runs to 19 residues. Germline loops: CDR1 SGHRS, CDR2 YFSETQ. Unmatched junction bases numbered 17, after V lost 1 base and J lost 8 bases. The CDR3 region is CASSLSTRVAGGPRDEQFF. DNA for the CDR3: TGCGCCAGCAGCTTGTCAACGAGGGTAGCGGGAGGGCCTAGAGATGAGCAGTTCTTC. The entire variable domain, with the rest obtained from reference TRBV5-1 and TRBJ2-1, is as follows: KAGVTQTPRYLIKTRGQQVTLSCSPISGHRSVSWYQQTPGQGLQFLFEYFSETQRNKGNFPGRFSGRQFSNSRSEMNVSTLELGDSALYLCASSLSTRVAGGPRDEQFFGPGTRLTVL.

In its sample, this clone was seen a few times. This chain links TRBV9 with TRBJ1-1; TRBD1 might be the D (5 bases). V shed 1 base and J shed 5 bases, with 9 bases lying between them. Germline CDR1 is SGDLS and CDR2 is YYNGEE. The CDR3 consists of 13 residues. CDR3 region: CASSVQGSTEAFF. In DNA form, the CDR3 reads TGTGCCAGCAGCGTACAGGGAAGTACTGAAGCTTTCTTT.

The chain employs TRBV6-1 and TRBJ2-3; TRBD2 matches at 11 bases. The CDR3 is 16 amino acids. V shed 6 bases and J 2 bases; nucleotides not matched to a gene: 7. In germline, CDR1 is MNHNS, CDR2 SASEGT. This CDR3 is CASRELAGVYTDTQYF. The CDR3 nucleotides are TGTGCCAGCAGAGAACTAGCGGGAGTGTACACAGATACGCAGTATTTT.

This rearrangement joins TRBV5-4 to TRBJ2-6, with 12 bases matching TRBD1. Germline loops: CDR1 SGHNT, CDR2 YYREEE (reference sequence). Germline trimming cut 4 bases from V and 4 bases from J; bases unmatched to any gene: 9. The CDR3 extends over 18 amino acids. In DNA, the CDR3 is TGTGCCAGCAGCCCCGGGACAGGGGGCCTCGGCGGGGCCAACGTCCTGACTTTC. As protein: CASSPGTGGLGGANVLTF. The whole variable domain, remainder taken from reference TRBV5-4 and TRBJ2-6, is ETGVTQSPTHLIKTRGQQVTLRCSSQSGHNTVSWYQQALGQGPQFIFQYYREEENGRGNFPPRFSGLQFPNYSSELNVNALELDDSALYLCASSPGTGGLGGANVLTFGAGSRLTVL.

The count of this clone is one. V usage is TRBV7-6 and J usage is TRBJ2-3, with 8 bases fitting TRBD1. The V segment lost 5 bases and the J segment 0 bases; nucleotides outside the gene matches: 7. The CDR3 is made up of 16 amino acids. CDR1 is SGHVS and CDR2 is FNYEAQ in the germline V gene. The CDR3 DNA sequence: TGTGCCAGCAGCCAGGGGACAGGCCATAGCACAGATACGCAGTATTTT. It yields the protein CASSQGTGHSTDTQYF.

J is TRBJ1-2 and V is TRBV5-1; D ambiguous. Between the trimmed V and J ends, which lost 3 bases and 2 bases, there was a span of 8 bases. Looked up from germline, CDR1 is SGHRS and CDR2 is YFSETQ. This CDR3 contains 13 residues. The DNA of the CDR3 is TGCGCCAGCAGCTCCCCGGGGAACTATGGCTACACCTTC. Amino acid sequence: CASSSPGNYGYTF. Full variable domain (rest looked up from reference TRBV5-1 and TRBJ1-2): KAGVTQTPRYLIKTRGQQVTLSCSPISGHRSVSWYQQTPGQGLQFLFEYFSETQRNKGNFPGRFSGRQFSNSRSEMNVSTLELGDSALYLCASSSPGNYGYTFGSGTRLTVV.

This CDR3 reads CASTLTTGRNYGYTF. CDR3 bases: TGTGCCAGCACCCTTACGACCGGGAGAAACTATGGCTACACCTTC. The chain couples TRBV6-5 to TRBJ1-2; D unclear. Germline assignment: CDR1 MNHEY and CDR2 SVGAGI. V was trimmed by 7 bases and J by 2 bases, leaving 17 bases between them. This CDR3 comprises 15 residues.

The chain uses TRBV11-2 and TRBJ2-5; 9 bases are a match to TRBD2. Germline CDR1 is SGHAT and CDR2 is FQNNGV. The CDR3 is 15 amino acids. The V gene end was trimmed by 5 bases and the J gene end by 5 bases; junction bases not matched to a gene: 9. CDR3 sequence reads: CASSPGVAGAETQYF. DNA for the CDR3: TGTGCCAGCAGCCCAGGGGTAGCGGGGGCCGAGACCCAGTACTTC.

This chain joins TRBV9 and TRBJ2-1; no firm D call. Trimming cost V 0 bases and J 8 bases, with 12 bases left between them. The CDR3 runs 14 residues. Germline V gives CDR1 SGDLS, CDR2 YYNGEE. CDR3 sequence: CASSVVYGGDEQFF. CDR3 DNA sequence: TGTGCCAGCAGCGTAGTTTATGGTGGCGATGAGCAGTTCTTC.

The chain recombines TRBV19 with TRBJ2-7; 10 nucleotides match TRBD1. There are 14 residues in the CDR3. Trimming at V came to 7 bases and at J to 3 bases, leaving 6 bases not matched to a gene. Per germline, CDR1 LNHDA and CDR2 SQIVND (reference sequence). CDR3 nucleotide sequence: TGTGCCAGTACCCGCCGGGACAGGGGCTACGAGCAGTACTTC. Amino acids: CASTRRDRGYEQYF. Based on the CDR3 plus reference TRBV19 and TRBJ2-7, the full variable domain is DGGITQSPKYLFRKEGQNVTLSCEQNLNHDAMYWYRQDPGQGLRLIYYSQIVNDFQKGDIAEGYSVSREKKESFPLTVTSAQKNPTAFYLCASTRRDRGYEQYFGPGTRLTVT.